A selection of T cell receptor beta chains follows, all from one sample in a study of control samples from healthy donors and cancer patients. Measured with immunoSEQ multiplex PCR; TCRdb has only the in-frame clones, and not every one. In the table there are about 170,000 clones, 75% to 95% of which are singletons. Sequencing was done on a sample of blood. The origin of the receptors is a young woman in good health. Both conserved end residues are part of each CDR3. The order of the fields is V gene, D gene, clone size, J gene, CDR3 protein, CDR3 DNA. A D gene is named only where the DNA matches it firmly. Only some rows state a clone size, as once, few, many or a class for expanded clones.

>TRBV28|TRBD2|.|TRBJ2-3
CASSLAGGTDTQYF
TGTGCCAGCAGCTTAGCGGGAGGCACAGATACGCAGTATTTT
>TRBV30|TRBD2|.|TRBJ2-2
CAWTRGGDTGELFF
TGTGCCTGGACCCGGGGGGGTGACACCGGGGAGCTGTTTTTT
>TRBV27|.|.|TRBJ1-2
CASSRDLNYGYTF
TGTGCCAGCAGTAGGGACCTTAACTATGGCTACACCTTC
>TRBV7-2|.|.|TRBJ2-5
CASSLAMGIRETQYF
TGTGCCAGCAGCTTAGCGATGGGGATCCGAGAGACCCAGTACTTC
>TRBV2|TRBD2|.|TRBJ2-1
CASSGGAGGPYNEQFF
TGTGCCAGCAGTGGTGGAGCGGGAGGGCCCTACAATGAGCAGTTCTTC
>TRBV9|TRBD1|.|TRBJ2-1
CASSVRTGVNEQFF
TGTGCCAGCAGCGTCCGGACAGGGGTCAATGAGCAGTTCTTC
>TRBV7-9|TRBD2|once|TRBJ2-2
CASSLGSGSLVGELFF
TGTGCCAGCAGCTTAGGGAGCGGGAGCTTGGTCGGGGAGCTGTTTTTT
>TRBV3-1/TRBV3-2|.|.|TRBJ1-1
CASSQGLLMNTEAFF
TGTGCCAGCAGCCAAGGGTTACTCATGAACACTGAAGCTTTCTTT
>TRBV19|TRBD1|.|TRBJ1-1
CASSFDRGAEAFF
TGTGCCAGTAGTTTCGACAGGGGGGCTGAAGCTTTCTTT
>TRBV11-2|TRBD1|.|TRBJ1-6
CASSLSRTGSSYNSPLHF
TGTGCCAGCAGCTTATCCCGGACAGGGAGCTCCTATAATTCACCCCTCCACTTT
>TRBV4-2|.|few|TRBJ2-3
CASSQEGTRVAVTQYF
TGTGCCAGCAGCCAAGAGGGAACTAGAGTGGCGGTTACGCAGTATTTT